This T cell receptor (beta chain) derives from a study of blood T cell repertoires in COVID-19. Study at large: The origin of the acute and convalescent COVID-19 samples was the United States, Italy and Spain.

The sample holds many counts of this clone. The CDR3 is made up of 15 amino acids. Per germline, CDR1 SGDLS and CDR2 YYNGEE. The V gene lost 0 bases and the J gene lost 2 bases, with 12 bases spanning the gap. Original data processing: It was from reference gene primer amplification that nucleated cell counts were estimated. Assay used: immunoSEQ multiplex PCR; TCRdb lists only in-frame clones, some missing. That table furnishes V, J and clone size, whereas the DNA furnished D and trimming. The table lists hundreds of thousands of clones, roughly 90% of them singletons, with 1.4% to 1.5% in the top ten.

Sequenced input: peripheral blood. The chain uses TRBV9 and TRBJ2-7, with D possibly matching TRBD2 (6 bases). This receptor was obtained from a woman aged 30 to 39 with active or convalescent COVID-19. In DNA form, the CDR3 reads TGTGCCAGCAGCGTAGCGGCCGGGAGCCCCTACGAGCAGTACTTC. This translates into CASSVAAGSPYEQYF.